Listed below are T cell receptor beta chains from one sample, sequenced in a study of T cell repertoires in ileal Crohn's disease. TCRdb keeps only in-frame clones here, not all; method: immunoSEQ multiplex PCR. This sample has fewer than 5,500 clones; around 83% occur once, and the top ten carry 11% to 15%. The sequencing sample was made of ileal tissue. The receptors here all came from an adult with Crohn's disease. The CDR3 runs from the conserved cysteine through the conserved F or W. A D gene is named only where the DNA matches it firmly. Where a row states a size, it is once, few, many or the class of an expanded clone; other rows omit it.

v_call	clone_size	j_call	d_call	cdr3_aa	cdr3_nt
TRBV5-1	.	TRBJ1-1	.	CASSLWTADTEAFF	TGCGCCAGCAGCTTGTGGACGGCGGACACTGAAGCTTTCTTT
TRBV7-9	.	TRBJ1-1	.	CASSSRPDSGSEAFF	TGTGCCAGCAGTTCTCGACCTGACTCCGGGAGTGAAGCTTTCTTT
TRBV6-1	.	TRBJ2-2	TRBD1	CASRAGTGNTGELFF	TGTGCCAGCAGGGCCGGGACAGGGAACACCGGGGAGCTGTTTTTT
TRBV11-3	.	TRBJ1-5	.	CASSLDRQINQPQHF	TGTGCCAGCAGCTTAGATCGACAGATCAATCAGCCCCAGCATTTT
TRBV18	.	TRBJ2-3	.	CASSPSSTDTQYF	TGTGCCAGCTCACCGTCTAGCACAGATACGCAGTATTTT
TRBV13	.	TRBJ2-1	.	CASRQGGLSSYNEQFF	TGTGCCAGCAGGCAGGGGGGCCTTAGCTCCTACAATGAGCAGTTCTTC
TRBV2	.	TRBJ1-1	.	CASSDVSAGTEAFF	TGTGCCAGCAGTGATGTGTCGGCAGGCACTGAAGCTTTCTTT
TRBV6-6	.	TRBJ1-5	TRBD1	CASISGTGHNQPQHF	TGTGCCAGCATATCCGGGACAGGGCACAATCAGCCCCAGCATTTT
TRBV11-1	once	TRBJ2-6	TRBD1	CASSRTGTGVSGANVLTF	TGTGCCAGCAGCCGAACCGGGACAGGGGTCTCTGGGGCCAACGTCCTGACTTTC
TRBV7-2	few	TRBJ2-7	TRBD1	CASSRRTGGAEQYF	TGTGCCAGCAGTCGTCGGACAGGGGGAGCCGAGCAGTACTTC
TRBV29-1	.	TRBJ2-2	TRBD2	CSVEGATSGSLGGELFF	TGCAGCGTTGAGGGGGCGACTAGCGGGAGTCTCGGCGGGGAGCTGTTTTTT
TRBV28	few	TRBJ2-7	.	CASSSSDRPPYEQYF	TGTGCCAGCAGTTCCTCGGACAGACCCCCCTACGAGCAGTACTTC
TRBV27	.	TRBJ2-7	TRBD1	CASSLFGDRGPYEQYF	TGTGCCAGCAGTTTATTCGGGGACAGGGGACCCTACGAGCAGTACTTC
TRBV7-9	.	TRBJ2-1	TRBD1	CASTPATGINEQFF	TGTGCCAGCACCCCAGCGACAGGGATCAATGAGCAGTTCTTC
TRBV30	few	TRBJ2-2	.	CAWRGSGTGELFF	TGTGCCTGGAGGGGGTCGGGGACCGGGGAGCTGTTTTTT
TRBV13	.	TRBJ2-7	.	CASSLRGSEQYF	TGTGCCAGCAGCTTGCGGGGATCCGAGCAGTACTTC
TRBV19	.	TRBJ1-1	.	CATRAGLNTEAFF	TGTGCCACCCGGGCAGGTCTGAACACTGAAGCTTTCTTT
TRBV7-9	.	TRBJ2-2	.	CASSLSWRINTGELFF	TGTGCCAGCAGCTTATCCTGGAGGATAAACACCGGGGAGCTGTTTTTT
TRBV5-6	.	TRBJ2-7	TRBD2	CARGGARLHSSYEQYF	TGTGCCAGGGGAGGGGCTCGCCTCCATAGCTCCTACGAGCAGTACTTC
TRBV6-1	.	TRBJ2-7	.	CASSELRGPSYEQYF	TGTGCCAGCAGTGAGCTCAGGGGTCCATCCTACGAGCAGTACTTC
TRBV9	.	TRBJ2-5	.	CASSPRGGTGTQETQYF	TGTGCCAGCAGCCCCAGGGGGGGTACAGGGACCCAAGAGACCCAGTACTTC
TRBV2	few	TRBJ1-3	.	CASTSSGQPGNTIYF	TGTGCCAGCACTAGTTCAGGGCAGCCTGGAAACACCATATATTTT
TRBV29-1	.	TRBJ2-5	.	CSVGTGETQYF	TGCAGCGTTGGCACTGGCGAGACCCAGTACTTC
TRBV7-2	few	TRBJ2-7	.	CASSPYLTLEQYF	TGTGCCAGCAGCCCGTACTTGACGCTCGAGCAGTACTTC
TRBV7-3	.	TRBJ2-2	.	CASGVAGVAGELFF	TGTGCCAGCGGCGTGGCAGGGGTCGCCGGGGAGCTGTTTTTT
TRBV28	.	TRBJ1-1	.	CASSARGGRTEAFF	TGTGCCAGCAGTGCCCGGGGCGGACGCACTGAAGCTTTCTTT
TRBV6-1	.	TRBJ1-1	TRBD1	CASSEWGETGRTEAFF	TGTGCCAGCAGTGAGTGGGGGGAGACAGGGCGGACTGAAGCTTTCTTT
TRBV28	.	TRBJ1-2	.	CASRSYGYTF	TGTGCCAGCAGGAGCTATGGCTACACCTTC
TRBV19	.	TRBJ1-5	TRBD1	CASTSGQGLSNQPQHF	TGTGCCAGTACCTCGGGACAGGGTCTTAGCAATCAGCCCCAGCATTTT
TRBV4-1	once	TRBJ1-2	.	CAVLGGKSQANYGYTF	TGCGCCGTCTTGGGCGGAAAGAGCCAAGCTAACTATGGCTACACCTTC
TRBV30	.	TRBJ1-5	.	CAWSVQGASNQPQHF	TGTGCCTGGAGTGTACAGGGAGCTAGCAATCAGCCCCAGCATTTT
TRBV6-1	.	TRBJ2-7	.	CASSDTFYEQYF	TGTGCCAGCAGTGACACATTCTACGAGCAGTACTTC
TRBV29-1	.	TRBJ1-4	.	CSVDTGGGAVEKLFF	TGCAGCGTTGATACCGGAGGGGGGGCGGTCGAAAAACTGTTTTTT
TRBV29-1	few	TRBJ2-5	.	CSATSPEVVVRETQYF	TGCAGCGCGACCTCCCCAGAGGTGGTTGTACGGGAGACCCAGTACTTC
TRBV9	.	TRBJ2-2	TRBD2	CASSETTSPNTGELFF	TGTGCCAGCAGCGAAACGACTAGCCCGAACACCGGGGAGCTGTTTTTT
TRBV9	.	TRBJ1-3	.	CASSPHFSGNTIYF	TGTGCCAGCAGCCCCCACTTCTCCGGAAACACCATATATTTT
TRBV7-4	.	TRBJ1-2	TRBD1	CASGAGTDGYTF	TGTGCCAGCGGGGCGGGGACAGATGGCTACACCTTC
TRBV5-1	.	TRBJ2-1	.	CASSLSVQTYNEQFF	TGCGCCAGCAGCCTCTCGGTACAGACCTACAATGAGCAGTTCTTC
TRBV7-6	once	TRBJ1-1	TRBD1	CASSPRDSEAFF	TGTGCCAGCAGCCCTAGGGACAGCGAAGCTTTCTTT
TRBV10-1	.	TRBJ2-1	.	CASSKRGGMYNEQFF	TGCGCCAGCAGTAAGCGCGGAGGAATGTACAATGAGCAGTTCTTC
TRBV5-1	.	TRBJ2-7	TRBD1	CASSKDRAGEQYF	TGCGCCAGCAGCAAGGACAGGGCTGGAGAACAGTACTTC
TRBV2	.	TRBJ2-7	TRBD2	CASRTSGGNYEQYF	TGTGCCAGCAGAACTAGCGGGGGGAACTACGAGCAGTACTTC